The rows below give T cell receptor beta chains drawn from one sample of a study of monozygotic twins with inflammatory bowel disease. Following a re-call of the 5' RACE reads, TCRdb has one entry per CDR3 protein and lacks DNA. Its clone listing holds 420,000 or so distinct CDR3 sequences. The sequencing input was blood. These receptors were obtained from a human donor with ulcerative colitis or Crohn's disease, or a healthy co-twin of an affected twin (not recorded which). Each CDR3 is given with its conserved first and last residue.

v_call	j_call	cdr3_aa
TRBV20-1	TRBJ1-5	CSANRGRGNQPQHF
TRBV20-1	TRBJ2-7	CSARDPQGSDEQYF
TRBV30	TRBJ1-3	CASQGFGNTIYF
TRBV5-6	TRBJ2-1	CASSFETEFNEQFF
TRBV29-1	TRBJ1-2	CSVEDMVGQGTNYGYTF
TRBV6-1	TRBJ1-1	CASSKQGAINTEAFF
TRBV18	TRBJ1-6	CASSPSSGASPLHF
TRBV4-3	TRBJ2-2	CASSQGRLGRTGELFF
TRBV20-1	TRBJ1-5	CSARVVGSQPQHF
TRBV7-2	TRBJ2-5	CASSLEGFRETQYF
TRBV5-1	TRBJ1-2	CASSAPGKDYGYTF
TRBV9	TRBJ1-3	CASSVSTAGNTIYF
TRBV29-1	TRBJ2-4	CSVGPGTSGELAKNIQYF
TRBV29-1	TRBJ2-3	CSVWTSGYTQYF
TRBV11-2	TRBJ1-1	CASSSGTVAEAFF
TRBV6-2/TRBV6-3	TRBJ1-5	CASSYRPGESNQPQHF
TRBV5-4	TRBJ2-2	CASSLASMGGNTGELFF
TRBV4-1	TRBJ2-5	CASSLIPVPEETQYF
TRBV6-2/TRBV6-3	TRBJ1-6	CASSYSKISPLHF
TRBV10-3	TRBJ2-5	CAISANKNVKTQYF
TRBV5-1	TRBJ2-1	CASSLGAGTYNEQFF
TRBV11-3	TRBJ2-1	CASSLEGSGGPWSNEQFF
TRBV5-1	TRBJ1-6	CASSYSANNSPLHF
TRBV12-3/TRBV12-4	TRBJ1-3	CASGQVSGNTIYF
TRBV5-1	TRBJ2-1	CASSSGTSGSKGHNEQFF
TRBV5-1	TRBJ2-1	CASSPGTAQANGQFF
TRBV7-9	TRBJ2-3	CASSFQDRGDTDTQYF
TRBV5-4	TRBJ2-3	CASSRGLAGTDTQYF
TRBV28	TRBJ2-1	CASSFAVLAGGISYNEQFF